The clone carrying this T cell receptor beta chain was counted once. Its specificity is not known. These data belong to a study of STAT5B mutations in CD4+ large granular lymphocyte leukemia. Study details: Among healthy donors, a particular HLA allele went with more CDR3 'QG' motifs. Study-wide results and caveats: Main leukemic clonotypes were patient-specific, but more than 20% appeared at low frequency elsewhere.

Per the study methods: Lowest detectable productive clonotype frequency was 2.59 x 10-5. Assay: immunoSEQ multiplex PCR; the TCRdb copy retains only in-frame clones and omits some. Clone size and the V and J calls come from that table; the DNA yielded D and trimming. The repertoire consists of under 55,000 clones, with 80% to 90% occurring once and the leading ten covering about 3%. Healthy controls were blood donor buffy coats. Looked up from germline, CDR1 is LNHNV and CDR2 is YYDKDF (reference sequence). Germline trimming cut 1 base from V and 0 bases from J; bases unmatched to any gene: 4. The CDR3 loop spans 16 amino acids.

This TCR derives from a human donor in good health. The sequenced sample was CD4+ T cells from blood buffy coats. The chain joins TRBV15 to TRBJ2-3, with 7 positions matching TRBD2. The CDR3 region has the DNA TGTGCCACCAGCAGAGGGGGACTATCTAGCACAGATACGCAGTATTTT. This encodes CATSRGGLSSTDTQYF.